This TCR beta chain was sequenced for a study of T cells in Graves' hyperthyroidism and ophthalmopathy. This clonotype was seen repeatedly, ten times or more. Its antigen is not known. This CDR3 contains 16 residues. V trimming: 6 bases; J trimming: 8 bases; junction bases outside the gene matches: 13. Newly diagnosed patients aged 18 to 65 had hyperthyroidism of under 2 months' duration. RNA transcripts gave rise to amplified TCR beta CDR3 regions. A first-round RT-PCR of the TCR CDR3 used the HTBI primer set. TCRdb passed the multiplex PCR reads through MiXCR, listing each CDR3 protein once. The sample includes hundreds of thousands of distinct CDR3 sequences, less than 15% of them seen just once. The study, taken as a whole, reports: Ophthalmopathy, as predicted by the model, came a median about seven months after the prediction. Blood samples included most of the expanded thyroid clonotypes exceeding 0.001.

The J gene is TRBJ2-1, the V gene TRBV12-3 or TRBV12-4; 10 nucleotides match TRBD2. The sequenced sample consisted of blood. The TCR originated in a woman aged 18-29 years with Graves' hyperthyroidism. CDR3 DNA: TGTGCCAGCAGCGACGCCCCTAGCGGGAGTATCGATGAGCAGTTCTTC. It codes for CASSDAPSGSIDEQFF.